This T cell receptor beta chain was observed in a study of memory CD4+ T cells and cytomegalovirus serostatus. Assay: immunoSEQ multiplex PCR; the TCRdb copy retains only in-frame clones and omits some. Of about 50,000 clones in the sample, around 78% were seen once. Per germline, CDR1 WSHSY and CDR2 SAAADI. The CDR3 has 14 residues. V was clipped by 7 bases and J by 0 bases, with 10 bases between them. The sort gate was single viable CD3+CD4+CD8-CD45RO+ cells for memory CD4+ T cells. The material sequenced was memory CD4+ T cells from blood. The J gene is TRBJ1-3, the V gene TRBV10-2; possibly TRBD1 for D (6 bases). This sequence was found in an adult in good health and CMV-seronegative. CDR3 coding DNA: TGCGCCAGCACCCAGGGGTCCTCTGGAAACACCATATATTTT. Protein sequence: CASTQGSSGNTIYF.